Shown below are 13 T cell receptor beta chains from a single sample sequenced in a study of T cell responses to AZD1222 COVID-19 vaccine (dated by TCRdb to the early 2020s). The time point label, as the study defines it: about 28 days (+/-7) after the second vaccine dose. Receptor libraries were prepared by the immunoSEQ multiplex PCR assay. In TCRdb, the immuneACCESS table is reduced to in-frame sequences with V and J assigned. These tables do not hold every clone; where another copy was compared, an unresolved V gene accounts for under half, and the others remain unexplained. This sample is represented by about 180,000 clones; about 90% of them were singletons. The ten largest clonotypes hold 11% of the sample. The specimen was peripheral blood, collected 28 days after the second AZD1222 dose. The origin of the receptors is an adult who received the AZD1222 COVID-19 vaccine.

The V call is TRBV27, the J call TRBJ2-1; possible D gene TRBD1, 6 bases. This CDR3 region has 17 residues. Trimming removed 4 bases from V and 8 bases from J, with 24 bases in between. The germline V gene has CDR1 MNHEY and CDR2 SMNVEV (reference sequence). CDR3 nucleotide sequence: TGTGCCAGCAGTTACTCGCTCAGGGCCCTCGGGACACATGAGCAGTTCTTC. Amino acid sequence: CASSYSLRALGTHEQFF.

V usage is TRBV6-4 and J usage is TRBJ2-3; D not resolved. Germline V CDR1 and CDR2: MRHNA, SNTAGT. CDR3 size: 12 residues. Trimming took off 0 bases at V and 6 bases at J, with 4 bases between the two ends. CDR3 region: CASSDSRDTQYF. The CDR3 DNA follows: TGTGCCAGCAGTGACTCGAGGGATACGCAGTATTTT.

The gene calls are TRBV7-9 and TRBJ1-4; TRBD1 might be the D (6 bases). The germline CDR1 and CDR2 sequences are SEHNR and FQNEAQ (reference sequence). Trimming took off 4 bases at V and 7 bases at J, with 16 bases between the two ends. The CDR3 consists of 15 residues. The CDR3 protein is CASSSNLGTIEKLFF. CDR3 nucleotides: TGTGCCAGCAGCTCAAACTTAGGGACAATTGAAAAACTGTTTTTT.

The rearrangement uses TRBV6-5 and TRBJ1-5; TRBD1 matches at 7 bases. V lost 8 bases and J lost 3; bases outside the gene matches: 7. Germline values: CDR1 MNHEY, CDR2 SVGAGI. The CDR3 totals 14 residues. The DNA of the CDR3 is TGTGCCAGCCAGGGGACAGCTGCCAATCAGCCCCAGCATTTT. This encodes CASQGTAANQPQHF.

Concerning this clone: A read error may be the cause here, since a much bigger clone is one base away. The chain joins TRBV7-9 to TRBJ1-6; 7 nucleotides line up with TRBD1. The V gene end was trimmed by 6 bases and the J gene end by 7 bases; junction bases not matched to a gene: 6. Germline V gives CDR1 SEHNR, CDR2 FQNEAQ (reference sequence). The CDR3 runs 14 residues. CDR3 coding DNA: TGTGCCAGCAGGACAGGGACGGGGAATTCACCCCTCCACTTT. This translates into CASRTGTGNSPLHF.

The J gene is TRBJ1-2, the V gene TRBV24-1, with a weak D call TRBD1 (6 bases). Germline V gene sequence: CDR1 KGHDR, CDR2 SFDVKD. Trimming stripped 3 bases from V and 3 bases from J, with 10 bases between. The CDR3 is 14 amino acids. The CDR3 spells CATSDNRVDYGYTF. The DNA for the CDR3 is TGTGCCACCAGTGATAACAGGGTGGACTATGGCTACACCTTC.

This rearrangement joins TRBV20-1 to TRBJ2-1; D unresolved. V lost 5 bases, J lost 4 bases, and 6 bases lay in between. Germline loops: CDR1 DFQATT, CDR2 SNEGSKA (reference sequence). The CDR3 loop spans 11 amino acids. CDR3: CSAGGYNEQFF. For the CDR3, the DNA is TGCAGTGCTGGCGGTTACAATGAGCAGTTCTTC.

This rearrangement joins TRBV6-5 to TRBJ1-2, with a possible D match to TRBD1 (6 bases). CDR3 length equals 15 residues. Looked up from germline, CDR1 is MNHEY and CDR2 is SVGAGI. The V gene lost 4 bases and the J gene lost 4 bases, with 16 bases spanning the gap. The CDR3 DNA follows: TGTGCCAGCAGTTTAGATGGACAGTCTCCCTATGGCTACACCTTC. This sequence encodes CASSLDGQSPYGYTF.

The genes are TRBV3-1 (or the pseudogene TRBV3-2) and TRBJ2-7; D tentatively fits TRBD1 or TRBD2 (5 bases each). The CDR3 is 15 amino acids. Trimming removed 0 bases at V and 6 bases at J, with 15 bases between. Germline CDR1 LGHDT, CDR2 YNNKEL (reference sequence). The CDR3: CASSQDVFGDREQYF. The CDR3 nucleotides read TGTGCCAGCAGCCAAGACGTTTTTGGGGACCGCGAGCAGTACTTC.

The rearrangement uses TRBV7-2 and TRBJ2-5, with D possibly being TRBD2 (5 bases). The V end lost 3 bases, the J end lost 4 bases, and 9 bases lay between the germline ends. CDR3 length: 13 residues. Per the germline V gene, CDR1 is SGHTA and CDR2 is FQGNSA. The CDR3 bases are TGTGCCAGCAGCTTCGGGGTAACAGAGACCCAGTACTTC. Protein product: CASSFGVTETQYF.

The genes are TRBV5-4 and TRBJ1-1, with 8 bases lining up with TRBD1. In germline, CDR1 is SGHNT, CDR2 YYREEE (reference sequence). V trimming: 0 bases; J trimming: 1 base; junction bases outside the gene matches: 5. The CDR3 runs 16 residues. CDR3 DNA sequence: TGTGCCAGCAGCTTGGCCCGAGACAGGGGGAACACTGAAGCTTTCTTT. Its translation is CASSLARDRGNTEAFF.

V is TRBV13 and J is TRBJ2-7; D possibly corresponds to TRBD1 (6 bases). Germline V CDR1 and CDR2: PRHDT, FYEKMQ (reference sequence). The CDR3 consists of 15 residues. Trimming took off 1 base at V and 2 bases at J, with 12 bases between the two ends. This CDR3 reads CASSLAQGTPYEQYF. As DNA, the CDR3 is TGTGCCAGCAGCTTAGCCCAGGGGACGCCCTACGAGCAGTACTTC.

The chain combines TRBV28 with TRBJ1-5; 10 bases are a match to TRBD1. CDR1 and CDR2 from the germline V gene are MDHEN and SYDVKM. Unmatched junction bases numbered 3, after V lost 6 bases and J lost 7 bases. CDR3 length equals 13 residues. CDR3 nucleotides: TGTGCCAGCAGCCGGGACAGGGGCCAGCCCCAGCATTTT. Its protein is CASSRDRGQPQHF.